These 20 T cell receptor beta chains were sequenced from one sample in a study of a mutant IDH1 vaccine in newly diagnosed glioma. The repertoire was sequenced with immunoSEQ multiplex PCR; TCRdb's copy has only in-frame clones and lacks some. The data contain around 52,000 clones, about three quarters of them singletons. Time point: week 35, safety follow-up. In every dose of vaccine, 300 ug of mutant IDH1 20-mer peptide was given alongside topical imiquimod. These receptors' antigens are unknown. Sequencing used PBMCs, obtained from a glioma patient whose treatment included an IDH1 peptide vaccine. These receptors came from a man aged 40-55 years with glioma.

The rearrangement uses TRBV19 and TRBJ2-3; 11 nucleotides line up with TRBD2. Trimming cost V 5 bases and J 4 bases; bases outside gene matches: 8. Germline lookup yields CDR1 LNHDA and CDR2 SQIVND (reference sequence). The CDR3 contains 16 residues. The CDR3 spells CASSEYSGRASDTQYF. CDR3 DNA sequence: TGTGCCAGTAGTGAATATAGCGGGAGGGCCTCAGATACGCAGTATTTT.

A word on this clone: The junction differs from germline at one of its ends, possibly a read error. The chain links TRBV27 to TRBJ2-3; 7 bases align to TRBD1. This CDR3 comprises 14 residues. Germline values: CDR1 MNHEY, CDR2 SMNVEV (reference sequence). The CDR3 loop is CASSRNLGTVAWFW. The DNA of the CDR3 is TGTGCCAGCAGTCGAAACCTAGGGACAGTGGCCTGGTTTTGG.

This chain uses TRBV5-4 with TRBJ2-1, with D possibly called TRBD1 or TRBD2 (9 bases each). This CDR3 has 16 amino acids. CDR1 is SGHNT, CDR2 YYREEE, per germline (reference sequence). V lost 4 bases to trimming and J lost 9 bases, with 23 bases between them. In DNA form, the CDR3 reads TGTGCCAGCAGCCTACAGGGGGCTCTAGCGGGAAGTGAGCAGTTCTTC. Translation gives CASSLQGALAGSEQFF.

The chain has TRBV2 and TRBJ2-5; TRBD1 aligns across 7 bases. The CDR3 is made up of 16 amino acids. V was clipped by 7 bases and J by 3 bases; unmatched bases: 14. CDR1 SNHLY and CDR2 FYNNEI come from the germline V gene. CDR3 residues: CASNLQGRPGKETQYF. CDR3 in DNA: TGTGCCAGCAATTTACAGGGGCGCCCGGGAAAAGAGACCCAGTACTTC. The full variable domain, in which reference TRBV2 and TRBJ2-5 provide the parts outside the CDR3, is EPEVTQTPSHQVTQMGQEVILRCVPISNHLYFYWYRQILGQKVEFLVSFYNNEISEKSEIFDDQFSVERPDGSNFTLKIRSTKLEDSAMYFCASNLQGRPGKETQYFGPGTRLLVL.

The V call is TRBV9, the J call TRBJ2-5; 8 bases are shared with TRBD2. Germline loops: CDR1 SGDLS, CDR2 YYNGEE. CDR3 length: 15 amino acids. The J segment lost 5 bases and the V segment lost 4 bases, leaving 10 bases of the junction unmatched. CDR3 coding DNA: TGTGCCAGCAGCCCTCAGCGGGGGAATTTGGAGACCCAGTACTTC. Protein: CASSPQRGNLETQYF.

The chain links TRBV2 to TRBJ2-2; D is possibly TRBD1 or TRBD2 (5 bases each). Germline-derived CDR1 and CDR2 are SNHLY and FYNNEI. Trimming took 4 bases from V and 4 from J, leaving 19 bases between them. The CDR3 loop spans 17 amino acids. CDR3 nucleotides: TGTGCCAGCAGTGGGGGCCGAGCTAGCCCCAGCACCGGGGAGCTGTTTTTT. Translating it yields CASSGGRASPSTGELFF.

The chain is built from TRBV2 and TRBJ2-7; D uncertain. V was pared by 7 bases and J by 0 bases, with 13 bases between. CDR1 and CDR2 from the germline V gene are SNHLY and FYNNEI. This CDR3 is 14 amino acids long. For the CDR3, the DNA is TGTGCCAGCAAACGCGACTCAAACTCCTACGAGCAGTACTTC. Its protein is CASKRDSNSYEQYF.

The DNA for the CDR3 is TGCGCCAGCAGCGTTGGGACCAACTACGAGCAGTACGTC. Protein: CASSVGTNYEQYV. The rearrangement links TRBV5-1 to TRBJ2-7; D may be TRBD1 or TRBD2 (5 bases each). Germline V gives CDR1 SGHRS, CDR2 YFSETQ. Trimming shortened V by 4 bases and J by 3 bases, and 11 bases separated the two germline ends. This CDR3 has 13 residues.

This clone was picked up a small number of times. The chain links TRBV19 to TRBJ1-1, with 9 bases identical to TRBD1. The CDR3 loop spans 14 amino acids. With 5 bases clipped from V and 4 bases from J, the junction kept 5 bases outside the gene matches. Germline V gene sequence: CDR1 LNHDA, CDR2 SQIVND (reference sequence). CDR3 in amino acids: CASSVQGAPTEAFF. CDR3 DNA sequence: TGTGCCAGTAGTGTACAGGGGGCGCCCACTGAAGCTTTCTTT.

The chain carries TRBV5-8 and TRBJ1-2; D is unresolved. Germline assignment: CDR1 SGHTS and CDR2 YDEGEE. The CDR3 is made up of 13 amino acids. The V gene lost 4 bases and the J gene lost 5 bases, with 12 bases spanning the gap. The DNA of the CDR3 is TGTGCCAGCAGCCTTACGGGCCGGTATGGCTACACCTTC. As protein: CASSLTGRYGYTF.

This chain joins TRBV5-5 and TRBJ1-4; D is possibly TRBD1 (5 bases). This CDR3 is 15 amino acids long. V shed 0 bases and J shed 7 bases, with 13 bases lying between them. Germline loops: CDR1 SGHKS, CDR2 YYEKEE (reference sequence). The CDR3 sequence: CASSLEEGRGEKLFF. DNA of the CDR3: TGTGCCAGCAGCTTGGAGGAGGGGAGGGGTGAAAAACTGTTTTTT.

V gene TRBV2 combines with J gene TRBJ2-1, with a weak D call TRBD2 (6 bases). Trimming took 7 bases from V and 7 from J, leaving 17 bases between them. The CDR3 extends over 14 amino acids. Germline assignment: CDR1 SNHLY and CDR2 FYNNEI. CDR3 sequence: CASTSGVLENEQFF. CDR3 bases: TGTGCCAGCACCTCGGGGGTACTGGAAAATGAGCAGTTCTTC.

The chain has TRBV19 and TRBJ1-4; unclear D gene. V shed 9 bases and J shed 8 bases, with 19 bases lying between them. Germline V gene data show CDR1 as LNHDA and CDR2 as SQIVND (reference sequence). CDR3 length: 14 residues. For the CDR3, the DNA is TGTGCCAGCGACCCTGACGGGCAAAGGGAAAAACTGTTTTTT. Translated, it gives CASDPDGQREKLFF.

This chain joins TRBV5-1 and TRBJ2-3, with a weak D call TRBD2 (5 bases). Trimming removed 2 bases from V and 1 base from J, with 14 bases in between. The CDR3 has 16 amino acids. Germline V gene data show CDR1 as SGHRS and CDR2 as YFSETQ. Written as DNA, the CDR3 is TGCGCCAGCAGCTTACAATCCTTGAGGGGCACAGATACGCAGTATTTT. It is translated as CASSLQSLRGTDTQYF.

This clone was seen once. The V call is TRBV7-2, the J call TRBJ2-7; no clear D. This CDR3 has 14 amino acids. Deletions cut 8 bases from V and 2 bases from J, with 16 bases between. Germline CDR1 SGHTA, CDR2 FQGNSA. The CDR3 protein is CASGLGGTPYEQYF. CDR3 in DNA: TGTGCCAGCGGTCTGGGCGGCACCCCCTACGAGCAGTACTTC.

This rearrangement joins TRBV19 to TRBJ2-2; D is undetermined. Deletions cut 1 base from V and 6 bases from J, with 6 bases between. Germline V gives CDR1 LNHDA, CDR2 SQIVND (reference sequence). This CDR3 is built from 13 residues. In DNA, the CDR3 is TGTGCCAGTAGTATAGGTAGGGCCGGGGAGCTGTTTTTT. This sequence encodes CASSIGRAGELFF.

The chain is built from TRBV27 and TRBJ1-3; 7 bases align to TRBD1. There are 13 residues in the CDR3. The germline V gene has CDR1 MNHEY and CDR2 SMNVEV (reference sequence). The ends lost 3 bases at V and 4 bases at J; junction bases unmatched: 0. CDR3 in amino acids: CASSLGQGNTIYF. The CDR3 DNA sequence: TGTGCCAGCAGTTTGGGACAGGGAAACACCATATATTTT.

The chain combines TRBV11-2 with TRBJ1-5, with TRBD1 as a possible D gene (6 bases). CDR3 size: 17 residues. V lost 5 bases and J 0 bases, leaving 17 bases between the germline ends. Germline V lookup: CDR1 SGHAT, CDR2 FQNNGV. The CDR3: CASSPGQTWNSNQPQHF. CDR3 DNA sequence: TGTGCCAGCAGCCCAGGACAGACCTGGAATAGCAATCAGCCCCAGCATTTT.

The chain links TRBV10-2 to TRBJ2-1; 9 bases line up with TRBD1. In germline, CDR1 is WSHSY, CDR2 SAAADI. CDR3 length: 17 amino acids. V lost 7 bases and J lost 1; bases outside the gene matches: 11. The CDR3 sequence is CASNLGTGQGSYNEQFF. CDR3 bases: TGCGCCAGCAACCTCGGGACGGGACAGGGTTCCTACAATGAGCAGTTCTTC.

The chain has TRBV7-9 and TRBJ2-6; possible D gene TRBD1, 5 bases. V was shortened by 3 bases and J by 3 bases, with 9 bases between the two germline ends. There are 15 residues in the CDR3. CDR1 and CDR2 from the germline V gene are SEHNR and FQNEAQ (reference sequence). CDR3 sequence: CASSFLGVGANVLTF. As DNA, the CDR3 is TGTGCCAGCAGCTTCTTAGGGGTTGGGGCCAACGTCCTGACTTTC.